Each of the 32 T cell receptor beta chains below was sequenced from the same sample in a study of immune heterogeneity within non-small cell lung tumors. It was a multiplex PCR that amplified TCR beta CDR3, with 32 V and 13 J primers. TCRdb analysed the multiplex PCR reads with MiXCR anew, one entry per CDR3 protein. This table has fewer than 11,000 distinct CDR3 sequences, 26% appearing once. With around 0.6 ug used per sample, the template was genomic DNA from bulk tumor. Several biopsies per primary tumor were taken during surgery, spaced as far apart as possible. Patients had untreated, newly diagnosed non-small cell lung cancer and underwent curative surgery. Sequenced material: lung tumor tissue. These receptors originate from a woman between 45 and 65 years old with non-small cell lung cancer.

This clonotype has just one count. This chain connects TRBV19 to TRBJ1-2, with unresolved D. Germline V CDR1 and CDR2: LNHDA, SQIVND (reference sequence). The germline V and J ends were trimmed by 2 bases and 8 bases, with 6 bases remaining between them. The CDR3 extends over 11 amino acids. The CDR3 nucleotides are TGTGCCAGTAGTATATCGGGCGGCTACACCTTC. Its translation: CASSISGGYTF.

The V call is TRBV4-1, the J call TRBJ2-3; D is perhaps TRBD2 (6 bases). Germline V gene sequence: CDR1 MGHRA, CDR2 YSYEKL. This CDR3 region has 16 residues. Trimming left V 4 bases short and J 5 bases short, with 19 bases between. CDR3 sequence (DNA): TGCGCCAGCAGCCCCGCCCTAGGCGGGGCGGGAGATACGCAGTATTTT. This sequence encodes CASSPALGGAGDTQYF.

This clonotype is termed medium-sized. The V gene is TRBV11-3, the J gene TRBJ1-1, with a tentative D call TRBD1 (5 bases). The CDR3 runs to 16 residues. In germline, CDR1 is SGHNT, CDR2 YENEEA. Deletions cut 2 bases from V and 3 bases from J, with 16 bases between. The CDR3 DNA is TGTGCCAGCAGCTTAAGGATGGGGGGATCGGACACTGAAGCTTTCTTT. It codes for CASSLRMGGSDTEAFF.

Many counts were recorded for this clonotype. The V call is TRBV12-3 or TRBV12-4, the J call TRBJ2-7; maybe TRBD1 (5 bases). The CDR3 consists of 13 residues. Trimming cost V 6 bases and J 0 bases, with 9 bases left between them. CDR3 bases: TGTGCCAGCAGCGCCAGGGCCTCCTACGAGCAGTACTTC. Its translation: CASSARASYEQYF.

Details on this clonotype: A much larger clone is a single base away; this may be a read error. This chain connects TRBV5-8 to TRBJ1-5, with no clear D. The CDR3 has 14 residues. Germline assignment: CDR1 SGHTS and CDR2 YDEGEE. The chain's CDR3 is CVSSLGIPNQPQHF. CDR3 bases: TGTGTCAGCAGCTTGGGGATCCCGAATCAGCCCCAGCATTTT.

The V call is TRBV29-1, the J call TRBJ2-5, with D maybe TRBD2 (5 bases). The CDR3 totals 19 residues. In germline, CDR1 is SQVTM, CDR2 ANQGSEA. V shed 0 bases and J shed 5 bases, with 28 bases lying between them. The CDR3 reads CSVEDPIVVGSGWRETQYF. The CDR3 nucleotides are TGCAGCGTTGAAGATCCCATCGTGGTGGGGTCCGGGTGGAGGGAGACCCAGTACTTC.

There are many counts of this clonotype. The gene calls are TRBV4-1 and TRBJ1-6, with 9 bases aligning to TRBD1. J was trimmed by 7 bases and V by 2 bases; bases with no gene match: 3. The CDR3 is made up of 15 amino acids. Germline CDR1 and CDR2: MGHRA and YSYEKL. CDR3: CASSQPDRGNSPLHF. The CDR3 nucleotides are TGCGCCAGCAGCCAACCGGACAGGGGAAATTCACCCCTCCACTTT.

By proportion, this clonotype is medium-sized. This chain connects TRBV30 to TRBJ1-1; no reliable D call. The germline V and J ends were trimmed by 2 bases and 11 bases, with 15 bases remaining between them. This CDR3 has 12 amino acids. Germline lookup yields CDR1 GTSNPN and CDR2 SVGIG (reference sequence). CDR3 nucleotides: TGTGCCTGGAGTCCAGTAGCGGCGATGGCTTTCTTT. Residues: CAWSPVAAMAFF.

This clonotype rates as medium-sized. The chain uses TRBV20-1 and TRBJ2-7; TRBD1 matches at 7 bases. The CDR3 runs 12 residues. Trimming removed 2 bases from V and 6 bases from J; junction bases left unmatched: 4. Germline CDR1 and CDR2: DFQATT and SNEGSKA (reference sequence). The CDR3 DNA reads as TGCAGTGCTAGATACCGGGACAGCGAGCAGTACTTC. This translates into CSARYRDSEQYF.

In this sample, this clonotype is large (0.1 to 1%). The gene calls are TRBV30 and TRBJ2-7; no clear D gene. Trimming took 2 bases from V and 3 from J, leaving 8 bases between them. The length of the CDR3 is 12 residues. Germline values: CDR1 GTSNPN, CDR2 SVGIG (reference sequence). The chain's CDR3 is CAWSPLDYEQYF. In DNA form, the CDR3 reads TGTGCCTGGAGTCCCCTCGACTACGAGCAGTACTTC.

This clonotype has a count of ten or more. The CDR3 DNA reads as TGTGCCAGCAGTTTGATGGTGGGGGCCAATCAGCCCCAGCATTTT. Amino acid sequence: CASSLMVGANQPQHF. The chain couples TRBV12-3 or TRBV12-4 to TRBJ1-5; D is perhaps TRBD1 (6 bases). The CDR3 length is 15 residues. Trimming took off 3 bases at V and 3 bases at J, with 12 bases between the two ends.

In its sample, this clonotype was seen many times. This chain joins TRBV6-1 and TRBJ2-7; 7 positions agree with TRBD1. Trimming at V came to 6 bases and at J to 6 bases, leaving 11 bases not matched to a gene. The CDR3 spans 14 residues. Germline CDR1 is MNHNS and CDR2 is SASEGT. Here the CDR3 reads CASSSGTERAEQYF. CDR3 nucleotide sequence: TGTGCCAGCAGCTCCGGGACAGAACGAGCCGAGCAGTACTTC.

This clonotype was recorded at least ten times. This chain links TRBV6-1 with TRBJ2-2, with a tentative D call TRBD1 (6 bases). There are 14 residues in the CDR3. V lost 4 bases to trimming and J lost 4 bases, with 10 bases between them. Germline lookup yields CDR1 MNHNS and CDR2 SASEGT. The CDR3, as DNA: TGTGCCAGCAGTGTAAGGACAGCCACCGGGGAGCTGTTTTTT. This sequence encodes CASSVRTATGELFF.

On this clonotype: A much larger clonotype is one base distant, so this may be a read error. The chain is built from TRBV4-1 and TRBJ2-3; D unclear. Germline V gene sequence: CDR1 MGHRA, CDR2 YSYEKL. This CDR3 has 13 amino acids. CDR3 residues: CASGMTATDKQYF. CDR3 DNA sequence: TGCGCCAGCGGCATGACGGCCACAGATAAGCAGTATTTT.

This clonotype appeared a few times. The CDR3 bases are TGTGCCAGCAGCGGACAGGGGTCCTATGGCTACACCTTC. This codes for CASSGQGSYGYTF. V is TRBV27 and J is TRBJ1-2, with 9 bases that match TRBD1. The CDR3 sequence is 13 residues long. The J segment lost 4 bases and the V segment lost 6 bases, leaving 3 bases of the junction unmatched. Germline V lookup: CDR1 MNHEY, CDR2 SMNVEV (reference sequence).

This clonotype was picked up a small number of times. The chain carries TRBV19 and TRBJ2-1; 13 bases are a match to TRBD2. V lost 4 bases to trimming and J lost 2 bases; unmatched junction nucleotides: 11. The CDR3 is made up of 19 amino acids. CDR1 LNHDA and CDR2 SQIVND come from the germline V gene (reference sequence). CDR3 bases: TGTGCCAGTAGTACGCTAAGGGGACTAGCGGGACCCACCTACAATGAGCAGTTCTTC. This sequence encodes CASSTLRGLAGPTYNEQFF.

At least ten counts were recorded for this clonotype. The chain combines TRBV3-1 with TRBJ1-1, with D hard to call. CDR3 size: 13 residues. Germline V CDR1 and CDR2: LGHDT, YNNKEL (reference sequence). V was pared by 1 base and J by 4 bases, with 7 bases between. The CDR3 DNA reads TGTGCCAGCAGCCAAGCCCCAGGCACTGAAGCTTTCTTT. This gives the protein CASSQAPGTEAFF.

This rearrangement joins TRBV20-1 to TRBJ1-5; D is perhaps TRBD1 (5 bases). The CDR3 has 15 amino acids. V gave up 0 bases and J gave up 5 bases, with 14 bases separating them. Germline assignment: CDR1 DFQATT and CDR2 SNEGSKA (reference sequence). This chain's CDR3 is CSARDMGPLDQPQHF. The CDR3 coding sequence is TGCAGTGCTAGAGATATGGGGCCTTTAGATCAGCCCCAGCATTTT.

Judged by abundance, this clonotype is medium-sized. The CDR3 DNA sequence: TGCGCCAGCACCCGCTCAGGCCCGGGTTCCTACGAGCAGTACTTC. It encodes CASTRSGPGSYEQYF. This chain connects TRBV5-1 to TRBJ2-7; D ambiguous. Germline V gene sequence: CDR1 SGHRS, CDR2 YFSETQ. Trimming took 6 bases from V and 1 from J, leaving 17 bases between them. The CDR3 is 15 amino acids.

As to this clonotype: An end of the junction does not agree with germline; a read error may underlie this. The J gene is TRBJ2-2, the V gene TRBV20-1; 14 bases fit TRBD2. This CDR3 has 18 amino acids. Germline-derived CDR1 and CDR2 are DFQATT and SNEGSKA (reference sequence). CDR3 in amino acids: CSARAGGLAGGWTGELVF. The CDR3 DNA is TGCAGTGCTAGAGCTGGAGGACTAGCGGGGGGATGGACCGGGGAGCTGGTTTTT.

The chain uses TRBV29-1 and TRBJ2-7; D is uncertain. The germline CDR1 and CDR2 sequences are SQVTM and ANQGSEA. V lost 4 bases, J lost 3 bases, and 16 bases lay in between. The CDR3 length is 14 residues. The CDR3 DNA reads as TGCAGCGTTGGTCCCTCCTCCAACTTCTACGAGCAGTACTTC. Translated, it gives CSVGPSSNFYEQYF.

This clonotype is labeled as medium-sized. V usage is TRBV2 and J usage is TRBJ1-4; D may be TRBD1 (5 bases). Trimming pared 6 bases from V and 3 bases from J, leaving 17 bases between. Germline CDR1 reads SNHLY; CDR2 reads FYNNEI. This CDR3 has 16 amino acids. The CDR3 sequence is CASSLWGGRANEKLFF. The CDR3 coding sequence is TGTGCCAGCAGCCTTTGGGGCGGAAGAGCTAATGAAAAACTGTTTTTT.

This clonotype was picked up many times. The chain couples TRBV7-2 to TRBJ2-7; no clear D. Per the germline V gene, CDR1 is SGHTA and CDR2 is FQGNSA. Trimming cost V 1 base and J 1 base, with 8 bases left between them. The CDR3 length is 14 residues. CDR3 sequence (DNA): TGTGCCAGCAGCTTAGGACTGGTTTCCTACGAGCAGTACTTC. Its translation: CASSLGLVSYEQYF.

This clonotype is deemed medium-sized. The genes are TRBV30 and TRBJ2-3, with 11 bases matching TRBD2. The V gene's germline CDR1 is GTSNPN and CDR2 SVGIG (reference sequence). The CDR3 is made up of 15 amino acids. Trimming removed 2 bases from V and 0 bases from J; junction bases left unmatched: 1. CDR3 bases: TGTGCCTGGAGTTTAGCGGGAGGGAGCACAGATACGCAGTATTTT. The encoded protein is CAWSLAGGSTDTQYF.

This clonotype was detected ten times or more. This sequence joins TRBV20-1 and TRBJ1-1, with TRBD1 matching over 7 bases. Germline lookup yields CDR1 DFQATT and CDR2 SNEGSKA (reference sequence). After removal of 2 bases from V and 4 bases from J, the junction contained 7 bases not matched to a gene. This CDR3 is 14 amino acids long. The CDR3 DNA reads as TGCAGTGCTAGAACACCAGGGGGGGGCACTGAAGCTTTCTTT. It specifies CSARTPGGGTEAFF.

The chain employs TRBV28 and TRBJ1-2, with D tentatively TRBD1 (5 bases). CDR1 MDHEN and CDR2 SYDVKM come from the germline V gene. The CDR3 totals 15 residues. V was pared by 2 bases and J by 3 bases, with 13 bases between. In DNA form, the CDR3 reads TGTGCCAGCAGTTTAGTGGACACCGTTTACTATGGCTACACCTTC. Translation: CASSLVDTVYYGYTF.

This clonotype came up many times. CDR3 sequence: CASSPQPGTGGTNTGELFF. CDR3 bases: TGTGCCAGCTCACCCCAACCCGGGACAGGCGGAACGAACACCGGGGAGCTGTTTTTT. The chain employs TRBV18 and TRBJ2-2, with TRBD1 matching over 8 bases. The CDR3 runs 19 residues. Germline V CDR1 and CDR2: KGHSH, LQKENI. V dropped 3 bases and J dropped 0; count of bases not matched to a gene: 12.

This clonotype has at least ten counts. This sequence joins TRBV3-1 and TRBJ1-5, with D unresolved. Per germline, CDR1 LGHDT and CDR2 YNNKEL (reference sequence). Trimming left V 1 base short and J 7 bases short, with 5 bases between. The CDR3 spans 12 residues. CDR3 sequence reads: CASSQADQPQHF. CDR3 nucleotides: TGTGCCAGCAGCCAAGCTGACCAGCCCCAGCATTTT.

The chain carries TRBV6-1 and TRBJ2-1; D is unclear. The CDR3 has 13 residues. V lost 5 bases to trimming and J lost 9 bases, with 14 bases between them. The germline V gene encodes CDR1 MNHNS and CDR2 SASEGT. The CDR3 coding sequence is TGTGCCAGCAGTTATAATAGCCGAGGTGAGCAGTTCTTC. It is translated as CASSYNSRGEQFF.

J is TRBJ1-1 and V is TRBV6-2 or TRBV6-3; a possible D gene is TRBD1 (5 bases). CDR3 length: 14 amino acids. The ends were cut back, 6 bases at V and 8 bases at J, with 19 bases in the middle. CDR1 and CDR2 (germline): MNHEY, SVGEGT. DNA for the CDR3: TGTGCCAGCAGGGGATGGACACTAAGGCAAGAAGCTTTCTTT. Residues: CASRGWTLRQEAFF.

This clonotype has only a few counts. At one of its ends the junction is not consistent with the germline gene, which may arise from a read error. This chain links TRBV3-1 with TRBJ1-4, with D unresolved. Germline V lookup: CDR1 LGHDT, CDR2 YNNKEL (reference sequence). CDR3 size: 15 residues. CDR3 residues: CASIQAPGYGEKLFF. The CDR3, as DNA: TGTGCCAGCATCCAAGCGCCCGGGTACGGAGAAAAACTGTTTTTT. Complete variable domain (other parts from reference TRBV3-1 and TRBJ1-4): DTAVSQTPKYLVTQMGNDKSIKCEQNLGHDTMYWYKQDSKKFLKIMFSYNNKELIINETVPNRFSPKSPDKAHLNLHINSLELGDSAVYFCASIQAPGYGEKLFFGSGTQLSVL.

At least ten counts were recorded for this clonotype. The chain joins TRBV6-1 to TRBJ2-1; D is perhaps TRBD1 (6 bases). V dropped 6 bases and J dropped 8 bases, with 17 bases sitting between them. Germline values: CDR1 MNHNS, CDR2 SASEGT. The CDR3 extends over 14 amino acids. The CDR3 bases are TGTGCCAGCAGCAATCGAGGGGGTTTGGATGAGCAGTTCTTC. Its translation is CASSNRGGLDEQFF.